This T cell receptor beta chain was sequenced for a study of T cells in Graves' hyperthyroidism and ophthalmopathy. About the research overall: Peripheral blood specimens were obtained at initial diagnosis, prior to any treatment.

General study results and limits: The authors' 13 V-J model separated ophthalmopathy from stable hyperthyroidism.

Concerning this clonotype itself: The antigen is undetermined.

Not enrolled were patients with uncontrolled infection, other autoimmune disease, pregnancy or lactation. The source material, RNA transcripts, was used to amplify TCR beta CDR3 regions. A first-round RT-PCR of the TCR CDR3 used the HTBI primer set. TCRdb re-called the multiplex PCR reads through MiXCR, storing one row per CDR3 protein. This table has about 600,000 distinct CDR3 sequences, approximately 15% appearing once. With V trimmed by 2 bases and J by 7 bases, 7 bases remained unmatched. From germline, CDR1 is GTSNPN and CDR2 SVGIG (reference sequence). The CDR3 spans 15 residues. The sequence was obtained from a woman aged 18-30 years with Graves' ophthalmopathy. The chain uses TRBV30 and TRBJ2-4; 11 nucleotides agree with TRBD2. The sample consisted of blood. The CDR3 sequence: CAWSTLAGGGNIQYF. The CDR3 region has the DNA TGTGCCTGGAGTACCCTAGCGGGAGGTGGTAACATTCAGTACTTC.